This T cell receptor beta chain originates from a study of T cells in Graves' hyperthyroidism and ophthalmopathy. In the case of this clonotype: As yet, its antigen is unknown. It may be a read error: a sequence one base away is much more abundant.

RNA transcripts yielded amplified TCR beta CDR3 regions. The HTBI primer set was used in a first-round RT-PCR of the TCR CDR3. TCRdb reprocessed the multiplex PCR reads with MiXCR, giving one entry per CDR3 protein. The table includes 450,000 to 700,000 distinct CDR3 sequences, about 45% detected once. Points from the study as a whole: A model using 13 V-J features told ophthalmopathy apart from stable hyperthyroidism.

V was shortened by 4 bases and J by 6 bases, with 18 bases between the two germline ends. This CDR3 is 16 amino acids long. Germline CDR1 and CDR2: LGHDT and YNNKEL (reference sequence). This chain links TRBV3-1 with TRBJ1-4; D may be TRBD1 (6 bases). The TCR comes from an adult woman with Graves' disease, either hyperthyroidism or ophthalmopathy (not recorded which). The source material was peripheral blood or thyroid tissue (not recorded which). The CDR3: CASSRAGRGGDEKLFF. The CDR3 DNA reads as TGTGCCAGCAGCCGCGCAGGCAGGGGCGGAGATGAAAAACTGTTTTTT.